The 14 T cell receptor beta chains below come from one sample, sequenced in a study of cytomegalovirus exposure and HLA in healthy donors. PCR employed 60 Vbeta and 13 Jbeta primers. Method: immunoSEQ multiplex PCR; TCRdb's copy keeps in-frame clones and lacks some. The sample comprises 150,000 to 200,000 clones, 79% of which are singletons, and around 4.8% rests with the top ten. The specimen was PBMCs. The receptors shown here come from a woman younger than 45 in good health and CMV-seropositive.

The V and J genes are TRBV6-6 and TRBJ2-1; D is perhaps TRBD2 (6 bases). Germline-derived CDR1 and CDR2 are MNHNY and SVGAGI (reference sequence). With 5 bases removed from V and 7 bases from J, the gap between germline ends came to 18 bases. This CDR3 has 15 amino acids. This CDR3 is CASSPTRGGLNEQFF. The CDR3 DNA follows: TGTGCCAGCAGTCCGACTAGAGGCGGCTTGAATGAGCAGTTCTTC.

In DNA, the CDR3 is TGTGCCAGCAGCCCCGCGACAGGGTTTTTTCAAAATTCACCCCTCCACTTT. Protein: CASSPATGFFQNSPLHF. The chain is built from TRBV27 and TRBJ1-6; 7 nucleotides agree with TRBD1. The germline V gene encodes CDR1 MNHEY and CDR2 SMNVEV (reference sequence). With V trimmed by 6 bases and J by 7 bases, 15 bases remained unmatched. The CDR3 covers 17 residues.

The chain joins TRBV7-2 to TRBJ2-7; TRBD2 is a possible D gene (5 bases). There are 15 residues in the CDR3. Germline V gives CDR1 SGHTA, CDR2 FQGNSA. Trimming removed 6 bases from V and 2 bases from J, with 17 bases in between. CDR3 in DNA: TGTGCCAGCAGTCACGGTGGCAGGACTCCCTACGAGCAGTACTTC. Translation gives CASSHGGRTPYEQYF.

The gene calls are TRBV6-5 and TRBJ2-1; the match to TRBD1 covers 7 bases. Germline loops: CDR1 MNHEY, CDR2 SVGAGI. After removal of 2 bases from V and 10 bases from J, the junction contained 5 bases not matched to a gene. The CDR3 is 13 amino acids. DNA for the CDR3: TGTGCCAGCAGTTACACCGGACAGGACGAGCAGTTCTTC. Translation gives CASSYTGQDEQFF.

This rearrangement joins TRBV2 to TRBJ1-2; TRBD1 is a possible D gene (6 bases). The CDR3 consists of 14 residues. Germline V gives CDR1 SNHLY, CDR2 FYNNEI. Trimming took off 1 base at V and 0 bases at J, with 6 bases between the two ends. CDR3 residues: CASSEEGANYGYTF. CDR3 sequence (DNA): TGTGCCAGCAGTGAAGAGGGGGCTAACTATGGCTACACCTTC.

Only a few counts were recorded for this clone. The chain recombines TRBV6-5 with TRBJ1-4, with 8 bases matching TRBD1. The CDR3 consists of 16 residues. With V trimmed by 2 bases and J by 8 bases, 10 bases remained unmatched. CDR1 is MNHEY, CDR2 SVGAGI, per germline. The DNA of the CDR3 is TGTGCCAGCAGTTACGCCACCGGACAGGGAGGAGAAAAACTGTTTTTT. It is translated as CASSYATGQGGEKLFF.

V usage is TRBV7-2 and J usage is TRBJ1-2; TRBD1 is a possible D gene (5 bases). Germline CDR1 is SGHTA and CDR2 is FQGNSA. The V end was cut by 0 bases, the J end by 8 bases, with 13 bases between. The CDR3 covers 14 residues. CDR3 sequence (DNA): TGTGCCAGCAGCTTAGCTTCCGGGAGGGGAGGCTACACCTTC. This encodes CASSLASGRGGYTF.

V is TRBV2 and J is TRBJ1-2; D is possibly TRBD1 (5 bases). The CDR3 contains 14 residues. Trimming stripped 4 bases from V and 8 bases from J, with 17 bases between. Germline assignment: CDR1 SNHLY and CDR2 FYNNEI. The CDR3 is CASSGGRPGVGYTF. The CDR3 nucleotides read TGTGCCAGCAGTGGGGGCAGGCCGGGTGTAGGCTACACCTTC.

This clone has just one count. The sample carries other DNA sequences with the same CDR3. This chain connects TRBV7-8 to TRBJ2-1; TRBD2 matches 8 bases. V gave up 2 bases and J gave up 2 bases; unmatched junction bases: 8. The CDR3 is 17 amino acids. Germline V gene sequence: CDR1 SGHVS, CDR2 FQNEAQ. Here the CDR3 DNA reads TGTGCCAGCAGCTTATTGGTCGCGGGACTAGCCTACAATGAGCAGTTCTTC. This sequence encodes CASSLLVAGLAYNEQFF.

V gene TRBV7-2 combines with J gene TRBJ2-7; 10 positions match TRBD2. The junction had 7 bases not matched to a gene; V was cut back by 2 bases and J by 3 bases. This CDR3 has 16 residues. CDR1 is SGHTA, CDR2 FQGNSA, per germline. The CDR3 region has the DNA TGTGCCAGCAGCTTAACACGGACTAGCGGAAACTACGAGCAGTACTTC. It encodes CASSLTRTSGNYEQYF.

The rearrangement uses TRBV19 and TRBJ1-2; D perhaps matches TRBD1 (6 bases). Trimming left V 3 bases short and J 3 bases short, with 14 bases between. The CDR3 has 15 residues. In germline, CDR1 is LNHDA, CDR2 SQIVND (reference sequence). The CDR3 is CASSIRGAWDYGYTF. The CDR3 DNA sequence: TGTGCCAGTAGTATCCGGGGGGCTTGGGACTATGGCTACACCTTC.

The chain couples TRBV4-1 to TRBJ1-1; TRBD1 aligns across 7 bases. Germline CDR1 reads MGHRA; CDR2 reads YSYEKL. J lost 1 base, V lost 1 base, and 3 bases had no gene match. There are 15 residues in the CDR3. CDR3 residues: CASSQVGQSNTEAFF. CDR3 sequence (DNA): TGCGCCAGCAGCCAAGTGGGACAGTCGAACACTGAAGCTTTCTTT.

The count of this clone is one. This chain joins TRBV27 and TRBJ1-2; 7 bases match TRBD1. After removal of 6 bases from V and 3 bases from J, the junction contained 10 bases not matched to a gene. Germline-derived CDR1 and CDR2 are MNHEY and SMNVEV (reference sequence). The CDR3 runs 15 residues. CDR3 DNA: TGTGCCAGCAGCTTGACAGGGATGCTCTACTATGGCTACACCTTC. Translation gives CASSLTGMLYYGYTF.

The rearrangement joins TRBV9 to TRBJ2-7; no clear D gene. The length of the CDR3 is 14 residues. CDR1 SGDLS and CDR2 YYNGEE come from the germline V gene. The V gene lost 4 bases and the J gene lost 2 bases, with 13 bases spanning the gap. The CDR3 here is CASSPEQTPYEQYF. The CDR3 DNA reads as TGTGCCAGCAGCCCCGAACAGACCCCCTACGAGCAGTACTTC.